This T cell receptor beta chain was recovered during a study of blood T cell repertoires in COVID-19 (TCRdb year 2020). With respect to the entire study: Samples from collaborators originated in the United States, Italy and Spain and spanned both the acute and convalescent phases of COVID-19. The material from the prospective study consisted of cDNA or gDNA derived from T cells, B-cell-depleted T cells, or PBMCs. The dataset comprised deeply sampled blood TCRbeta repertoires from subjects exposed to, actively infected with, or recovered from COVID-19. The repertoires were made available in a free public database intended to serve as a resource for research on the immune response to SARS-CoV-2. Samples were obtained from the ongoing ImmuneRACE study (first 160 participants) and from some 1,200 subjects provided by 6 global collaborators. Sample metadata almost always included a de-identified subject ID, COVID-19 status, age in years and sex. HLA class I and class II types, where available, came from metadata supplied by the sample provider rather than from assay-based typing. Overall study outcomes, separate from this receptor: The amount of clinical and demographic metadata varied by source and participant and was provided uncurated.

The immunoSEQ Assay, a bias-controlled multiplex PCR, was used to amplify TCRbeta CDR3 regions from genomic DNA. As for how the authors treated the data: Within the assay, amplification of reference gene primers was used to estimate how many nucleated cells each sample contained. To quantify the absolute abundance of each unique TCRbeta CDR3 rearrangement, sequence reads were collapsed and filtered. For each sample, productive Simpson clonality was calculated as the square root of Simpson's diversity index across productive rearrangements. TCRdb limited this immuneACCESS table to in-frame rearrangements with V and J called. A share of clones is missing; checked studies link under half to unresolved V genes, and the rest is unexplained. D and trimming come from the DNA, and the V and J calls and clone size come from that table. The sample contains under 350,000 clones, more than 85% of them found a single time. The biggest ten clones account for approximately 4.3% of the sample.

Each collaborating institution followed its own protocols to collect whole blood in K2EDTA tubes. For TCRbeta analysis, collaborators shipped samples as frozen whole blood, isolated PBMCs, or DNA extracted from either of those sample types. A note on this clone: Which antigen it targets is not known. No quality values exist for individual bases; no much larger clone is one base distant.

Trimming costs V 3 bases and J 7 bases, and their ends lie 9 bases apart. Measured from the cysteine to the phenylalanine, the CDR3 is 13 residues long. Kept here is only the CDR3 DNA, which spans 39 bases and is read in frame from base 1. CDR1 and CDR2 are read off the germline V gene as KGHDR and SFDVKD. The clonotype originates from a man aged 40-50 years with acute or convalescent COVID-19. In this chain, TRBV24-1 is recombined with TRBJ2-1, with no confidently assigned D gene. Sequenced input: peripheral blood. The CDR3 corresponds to CATSDPFLNEQFF. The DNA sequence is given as TGTGCCACCAGTGATCCCTTCCTTAATGAGCAGTTCTTC.